The clone carrying this TCR beta chain has only one observation. The data belong to a study of T cell changes during pregnancy in multiple sclerosis. Germline V gives CDR1 MNHEY, CDR2 SMNVEV (reference sequence). Trimming removed 4 bases from V and 6 bases from J; junction bases left unmatched: 5. The CDR3 length is 15 residues. TCRdb's table, derived via immunoSEQ multiplex PCR, lists solely in-frame clones and lacks some. This repertoire shows about 45,000 clones, approximately 88% found once; its top ten account for about 0.6%. The chain links TRBV27 to TRBJ2-1; 11 bases align to TRBD2. The source of this sequence is a female donor with multiple sclerosis, enrolled in a pregnancy study. This material consisted of CD4+ T cells from peripheral blood mononuclear cells, taken in the first trimester of pregnancy. CDR3 sequence (DNA): TGTGCCAGCAGTTCCCCTAGCGGGAGGTTCAATGAGCAGTTCTTC. This translates into CASSSPSGRFNEQFF.